These 21 T cell receptor beta chains originate from one sample sequenced in a study of T-cell memory formation after mild COVID-19. TCRdb recomputed calls from the 5' RACE reads with MiXCR, one row per CDR3 protein. The sample includes 470,000 or so distinct CDR3 sequences, 20% to 25% seen only once; the top ten take around an eighth. The material sequenced was PBMCs or a T cell subset sorted from them (not recorded which). The receptors were gathered from an adult woman who had mild COVID-19 (a few samples of this study predate the infection). Cell type and time point are not known.

The rearrangement uses TRBV7-9 and TRBJ1-2; 7 nucleotides line up with TRBD1. Trimming at V came to 3 bases and at J to 6 bases, leaving 7 bases not matched to a gene. The CDR3 length is 14 residues. The germline V gene encodes CDR1 SEHNR and CDR2 FQNEAQ (reference sequence). The CDR3 bases are TGTGCCAGCAGCTTGCCCGGACAGGTTAATGGCTACACCTTC. This sequence encodes CASSLPGQVNGYTF.

This clonotype was observed a few times. V and J are TRBV2 and TRBJ2-7, with D possibly matching TRBD1 (5 bases). This CDR3 has 13 residues. Germline loops: CDR1 SNHLY, CDR2 FYNNEI. The V gene lost 7 bases and the J gene lost 0 bases, with 10 bases spanning the gap. CDR3 sequence: CASNTGPSYEQYF. The CDR3 DNA sequence: TGTGCCAGCAACACAGGACCCTCCTACGAGCAGTACTTC.

The V call is TRBV4-3, the J call TRBJ2-1; TRBD2 matches 10 bases. The trim removed 0 bases at V and 9 bases at J, leaving 11 bases unmatched. CDR1 LGHNA and CDR2 YSLEER come from the germline V gene. The CDR3 runs 17 residues. The CDR3 region is CASSQENQLAGRSEQFF. CDR3 coding DNA: TGCGCCAGCAGCCAAGAAAATCAACTAGCGGGGAGGAGTGAGCAGTTCTTC.

In its sample, this clonotype was seen many times. The CDR3 sequence: CASSLTGGSYNEQFF. The CDR3 nucleotides read TGCGCCAGCAGCTTGACAGGGGGCTCCTACAATGAGCAGTTCTTC. The genes are TRBV5-1 and TRBJ2-1; TRBD1 aligns across 8 bases. This CDR3 has 15 amino acids. V gave up 1 base and J gave up 0 bases; unmatched junction bases: 0. Germline V gives CDR1 SGHRS, CDR2 YFSETQ.

In nucleotides, the CDR3 is TGCAGTGCTAGTAGTAGGTCCTACAATGAGCAGTTCTTC. Encoded protein: CSASSRSYNEQFF. This chain connects TRBV20-1 to TRBJ2-1; no clear D gene. Germline-derived CDR1 and CDR2 are DFQATT and SNEGSKA (reference sequence). The CDR3 has 13 amino acids. V lost 3 bases and J 1 base, leaving 7 bases between the germline ends.

The J gene is TRBJ2-7, the V gene TRBV24-1, with a possible D match to TRBD1 (5 bases). V gave up 7 bases and J gave up 6 bases, with 12 bases separating them. Germline V gives CDR1 KGHDR, CDR2 SFDVKD. This CDR3 spans 12 amino acids. The CDR3 DNA follows: TGTGCCACCAGAGGGGCAGGACCCGAGCAGTACTTC. This sequence encodes CATRGAGPEQYF.

The gene calls are TRBV6-5 and TRBJ2-2; D is uncertain. V was cut by 2 bases and J by 4 bases, with 5 bases left in between. Germline V lookup: CDR1 MNHEY, CDR2 SVGAGI. This CDR3 is built from 13 residues. The CDR3 DNA reads as TGTGCCAGCAGTTACGGGATCACCGGGGAGCTGTTTTTT. As protein: CASSYGITGELFF.

The gene calls are TRBV7-9 and TRBJ2-7; 8 bases fit TRBD1. The CDR3 totals 15 residues. Germline V gene data show CDR1 as SEHNR and CDR2 as FQNEAQ (reference sequence). The trim removed 6 bases at V and 5 bases at J, leaving 12 bases unmatched. CDR3 region: CASRSQGANIHEQYF. Written as DNA, the CDR3 is TGTGCCAGCAGATCGCAGGGGGCGAATATCCACGAGCAGTACTTC.

The rearrangement links TRBV7-2 to TRBJ2-5; D is ambiguous. The CDR3 length is 14 residues. Germline lookup yields CDR1 SGHTA and CDR2 FQGNSA. Trimming took 5 bases from V and 1 from J, leaving 11 bases between them. In DNA form, the CDR3 reads TGTGCCAGCAGCCGCAGCTCCTTCCAAGAGACCCAGTACTTC. Translated: CASSRSSFQETQYF. The variable domain in full, completed from reference TRBV7-2 and TRBJ2-5, reads GAGVSQSPSNKVTEKGKDVELRCDPISGHTALYWYRQSLGQGLEFLIYFQGNSAPDKSGLPSDRFSAERTGGSVSTLTIQRTQQEDSAVYLCASSRSSFQETQYFGPGTRLLVL.

The V call is TRBV5-1, the J call TRBJ2-3; D is possibly TRBD1 or TRBD2 (5 bases each). Trimming shortened V by 3 bases and J by 0 bases, and 11 bases separated the two germline ends. The CDR3 covers 15 residues. Germline CDR1 and CDR2: SGHRS and YFSETQ. This CDR3 is CASSWGLDSTDTQYF. CDR3 sequence (DNA): TGCGCCAGCAGCTGGGGGTTGGACAGCACAGATACGCAGTATTTT.

This clonotype has only a few counts. This chain joins TRBV5-1 and TRBJ2-5; 7 bases are shared with TRBD1. Germline lookup yields CDR1 SGHRS and CDR2 YFSETQ. V shed 3 bases, J shed 4 bases, and the junction held 3 bases outside the gene matches. The CDR3 is made up of 13 amino acids. The CDR3: CASSSRQGETQYF. The DNA for the CDR3 is TGCGCCAGCAGCTCCCGACAGGGAGAGACCCAGTACTTC.

This clonotype came up a few times. The CDR3 nucleotides are TGTGCCAGTACGGGGGAAGAGACCCAGTACTTC. Translating gives CASTGEETQYF. This chain connects TRBV2 to TRBJ2-5, with D perhaps matching TRBD2 (6 bases). V lost 9 bases, J lost 3 bases, and 8 bases lay in between. Per the germline V gene, CDR1 is SNHLY and CDR2 is FYNNEI. The CDR3 has 11 residues.

This clonotype was observed at least ten times. The J gene is TRBJ1-1, the V gene TRBV12-3 or TRBV12-4; D possibly corresponds to TRBD1 (6 bases). The V end was cut by 2 bases, the J end by 4 bases, with 11 bases between. The CDR3 covers 14 residues. The CDR3 DNA sequence: TGTGCCAGCAGTTTATACAGGGCCCTCACTGAAGCTTTCTTT. It specifies CASSLYRALTEAFF.

This chain joins TRBV7-2 and TRBJ1-5; TRBD1 aligns across 7 bases. V gave up 5 bases and J gave up 5 bases; unmatched junction bases: 18. The CDR3 contains 18 residues. CDR1 and CDR2 from the germline V gene are SGHTA and FQGNSA. The CDR3 is CASSLHMGQRRTHQPQHF. CDR3 nucleotide sequence: TGTGCCAGCAGCCTTCATATGGGACAGAGGCGAACCCATCAGCCCCAGCATTTT. Full variable domain (outside the CDR3, taken from reference TRBV7-2 and TRBJ1-5): GAGVSQSPSNKVTEKGKDVELRCDPISGHTALYWYRQSLGQGLEFLIYFQGNSAPDKSGLPSDRFSAERTGGSVSTLTIQRTQQEDSAVYLCASSLHMGQRRTHQPQHFGDGTRLSIL.

This clonotype was observed a single time. The genes are TRBV4-1 and TRBJ2-6; D remains unclear. The CDR3 runs 16 residues. Germline V gene sequence: CDR1 MGHRA, CDR2 YSYEKL. Trimming stripped 0 bases from V and 0 bases from J, with 6 bases between. The CDR3 DNA follows: TGCGCCAGCAGCCAAGAGGGTTACTCTGGGGCCAACGTCCTGACTTTC. Its translation: CASSQEGYSGANVLTF.

The count of this clonotype is one. The chain joins TRBV9 to TRBJ2-1, with TRBD2 identical over 7 bases. The germline gives CDR1 SGDLS, CDR2 YYNGEE. The CDR3 has 13 residues. V was clipped by 2 bases and J by 8 bases; unmatched bases: 4. CDR3 DNA sequence: TGTGCCAGCAGCGTCGGGACTATTGATGAGCAGTTCTTC. Translating it yields CASSVGTIDEQFF.

This clonotype was found once. This chain links TRBV12-3 or TRBV12-4 with TRBJ1-1, with D maybe TRBD1 (5 bases). The CDR3 totals 15 residues. V shed 3 bases and J shed 5 bases, with 16 bases lying between them. In nucleotides, the CDR3 is TGTGCCAGCAGTTTTGGGGGTGGTCGGAGGACTGAAGCTTTCTTT. It encodes CASSFGGGRRTEAFF.

The chain uses TRBV5-1 and TRBJ1-1, with 10 nucleotides matching TRBD1. V was pared by 2 bases and J by 0 bases, with 4 bases of the junction left unmatched. The germline CDR1 and CDR2 sequences are SGHRS and YFSETQ. The CDR3 consists of 16 residues. CDR3 loop: CASSLGTGVMNTEAFF. The CDR3 coding sequence is TGCGCCAGCAGCTTAGGGACAGGGGTTATGAACACTGAAGCTTTCTTT.

The chain joins TRBV5-1 to TRBJ1-5; D is unresolved. CDR3 length equals 13 residues. V lost 0 bases and J 6 bases, leaving 7 bases between the germline ends. Germline-derived CDR1 and CDR2 are SGHRS and YFSETQ. CDR3 region: CASSLETGQPQHF. The CDR3 nucleotides are TGCGCCAGCAGCTTGGAAACCGGTCAGCCCCAGCATTTT.

In its sample, this clonotype was seen a few times. V usage is TRBV7-9 and J usage is TRBJ2-3; no definite D call. The CDR3 sequence is 15 residues long. V shed 3 bases and J shed 3 bases, with 13 bases lying between them. From germline, CDR1 is SEHNR and CDR2 FQNEAQ (reference sequence). The CDR3 loop is CASSLGMSVTDTQYF. Written as DNA, the CDR3 is TGTGCCAGCAGCTTGGGGATGTCCGTGACAGATACGCAGTATTTT.

This sequence joins TRBV5-1 and TRBJ2-7; either TRBD1 or TRBD2 may supply D (5 bases each). Trimming took off 3 bases at V and 2 bases at J, with 9 bases between the two ends. The CDR3 is 13 amino acids. CDR1 and CDR2 from the germline V gene are SGHRS and YFSETQ. CDR3 bases: TGCGCCAGCAGCTGGGACGGAACCTACGAGCAGTACTTC. It is translated as CASSWDGTYEQYF.